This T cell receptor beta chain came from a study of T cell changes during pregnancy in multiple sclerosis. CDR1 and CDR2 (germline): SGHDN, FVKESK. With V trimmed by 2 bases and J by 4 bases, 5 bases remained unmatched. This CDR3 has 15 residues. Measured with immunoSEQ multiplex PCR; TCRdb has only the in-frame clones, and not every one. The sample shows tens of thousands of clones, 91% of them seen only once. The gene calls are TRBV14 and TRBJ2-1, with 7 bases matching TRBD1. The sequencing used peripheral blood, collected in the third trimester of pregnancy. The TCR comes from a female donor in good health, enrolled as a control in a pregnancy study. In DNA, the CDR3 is TGTGCCAGCAGCCAAACACAGGGGCGTTACAATGAGCAGTTCTTC. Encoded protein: CASSQTQGRYNEQFF.